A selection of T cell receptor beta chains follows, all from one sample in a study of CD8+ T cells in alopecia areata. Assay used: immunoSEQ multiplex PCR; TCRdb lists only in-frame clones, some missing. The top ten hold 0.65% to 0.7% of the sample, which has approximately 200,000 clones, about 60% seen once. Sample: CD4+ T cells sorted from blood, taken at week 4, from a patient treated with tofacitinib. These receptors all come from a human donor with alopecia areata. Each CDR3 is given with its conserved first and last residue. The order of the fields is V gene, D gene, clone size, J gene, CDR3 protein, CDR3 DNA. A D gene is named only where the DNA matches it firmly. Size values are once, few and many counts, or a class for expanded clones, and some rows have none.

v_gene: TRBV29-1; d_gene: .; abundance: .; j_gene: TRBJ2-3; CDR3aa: CSVVTFTDTQYF; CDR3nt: TGCAGCGTTGTGACGTTCACAGATACGCAGTATTTT
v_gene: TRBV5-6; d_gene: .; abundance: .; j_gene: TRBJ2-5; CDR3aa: CASSLEFGRGETQYF; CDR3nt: TGTGCCAGCAGCTTAGAATTCGGACGGGGGGAGACCCAGTACTTC
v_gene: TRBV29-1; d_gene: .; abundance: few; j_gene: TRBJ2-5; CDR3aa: CSTAMRGETQYF; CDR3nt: TGCAGCACCGCGATGAGGGGGGAGACCCAGTACTTC
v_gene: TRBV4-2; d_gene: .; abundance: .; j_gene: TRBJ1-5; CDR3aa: CASSQETGNQPQHF; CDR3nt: TGTGCCAGCAGCCAAGAGACAGGCAATCAGCCCCAGCATTTT
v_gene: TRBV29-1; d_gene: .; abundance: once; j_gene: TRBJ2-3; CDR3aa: CSVEEDTEPTQYF; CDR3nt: TGCAGCGTTGAGGAAGATACAGAGCCAACGCAGTATTTT
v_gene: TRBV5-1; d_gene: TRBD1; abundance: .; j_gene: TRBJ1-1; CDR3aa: CASSFSPGQGDFF; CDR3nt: TGCGCCAGCAGCTTCTCCCCGGGACAGGGTGATTTCTTT
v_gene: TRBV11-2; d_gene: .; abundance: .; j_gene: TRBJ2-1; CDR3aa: CASSSGLVNYNEQFF; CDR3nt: TGTGCCAGCAGCTCAGGTCTGGTAAACTACAATGAGCAGTTCTTC
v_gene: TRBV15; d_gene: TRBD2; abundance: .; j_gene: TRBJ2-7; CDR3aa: CATSRETLADTYEQYF; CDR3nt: TGTGCCACCAGCAGAGAAACCCTAGCGGATACCTACGAGCAGTACTTC
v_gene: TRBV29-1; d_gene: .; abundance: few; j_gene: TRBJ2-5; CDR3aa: CSVSTTQETQYF; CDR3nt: TGCAGCGTTTCCACGACACAAGAGACCCAGTACTTC
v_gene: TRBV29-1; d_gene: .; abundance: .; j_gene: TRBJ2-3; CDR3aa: CSVRDSYTDTQYF; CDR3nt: TGCAGCGTCCGGGACTCCTACACAGATACGCAGTATTTT
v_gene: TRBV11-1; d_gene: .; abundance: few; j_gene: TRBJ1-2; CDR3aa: CASSPDNYGYTF; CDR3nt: TGTGCCAGCAGCCCGGACAACTATGGCTACACCTTC
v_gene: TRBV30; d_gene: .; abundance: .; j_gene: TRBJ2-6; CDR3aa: CAWSSGTHSSGANVLTF; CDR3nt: TGTGCCTGGAGTTCCGGGACGCACAGCTCTGGGGCCAACGTCCTGACTTTC
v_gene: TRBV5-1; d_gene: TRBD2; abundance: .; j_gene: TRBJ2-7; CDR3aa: CASSLVLAGVREQYF; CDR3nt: TGCGCCAGCAGCTTGGTTTTAGCGGGAGTTAGGGAGCAGTACTTC
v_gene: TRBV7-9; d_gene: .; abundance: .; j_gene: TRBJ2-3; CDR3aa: CASSLGGSGADTQYF; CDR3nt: TGTGCCAGCAGCTTAGGAGGGAGCGGCGCAGATACGCAGTATTTT
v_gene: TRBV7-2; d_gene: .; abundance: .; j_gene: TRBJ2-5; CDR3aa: CASSYKETQYF; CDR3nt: TGTGCCAGCAGCTATAAAGAGACCCAGTACTTC
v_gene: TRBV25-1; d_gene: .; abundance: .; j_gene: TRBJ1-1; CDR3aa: CASSESGRGAEAFF; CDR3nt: TGTGCCAGCAGTGAATCGGGCAGGGGTGCTGAAGCTTTCTTT
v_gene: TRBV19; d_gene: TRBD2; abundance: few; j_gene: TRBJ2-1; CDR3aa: CASSVGGPIEQFF; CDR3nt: TGTGCCAGTAGTGTGGGAGGGCCTATTGAGCAGTTCTTC
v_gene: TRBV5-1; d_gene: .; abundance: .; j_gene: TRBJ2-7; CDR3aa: CASSLSGGQYYEQYF; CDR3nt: TGCGCCAGCAGCCTTTCGGGGGGACAGTACTACGAGCAGTACTTC
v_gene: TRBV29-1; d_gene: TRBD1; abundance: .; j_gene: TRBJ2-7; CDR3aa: CSGGQDIYEQYF; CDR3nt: TGCAGCGGCGGACAGGATATCTACGAGCAGTACTTC
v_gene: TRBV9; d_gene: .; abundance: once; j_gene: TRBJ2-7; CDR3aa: CASSVDTAGYEQYF; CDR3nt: TGTGCCAGCAGCGTAGACACAGCAGGGTACGAGCAGTACTTC
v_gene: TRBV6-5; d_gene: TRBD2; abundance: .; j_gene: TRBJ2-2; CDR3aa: CATPLAKDTGELFF; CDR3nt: TGTGCCACCCCACTAGCGAAGGACACCGGGGAGCTGTTTTTT
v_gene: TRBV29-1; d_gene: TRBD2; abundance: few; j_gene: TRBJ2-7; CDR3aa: CSARLTSGMNYEQYF; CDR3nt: TGCAGCGCGAGACTCACTAGCGGGATGAATTACGAGCAGTACTTC
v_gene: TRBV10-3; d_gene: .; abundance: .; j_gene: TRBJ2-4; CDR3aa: CAISAAGLNIQYF; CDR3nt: TGTGCCATCAGTGCCGCGGGTTTGAACATTCAGTACTTC